A selection of T cell receptor beta chains follows, all from one sample in a study of T cells in narcolepsy. Clones were sequenced by immunoSEQ multiplex PCR, and TCRdb holds only the in-frame ones, with some missing. Altogether tens of thousands of clones are present, approximately 85% being singletons, with the ten largest covering 1.5% to 2%. Material: CD45RA- memory CD4+ T cells from PBMCs. The source of these receptors is a human donor with narcolepsy. Each CDR3 is given with its conserved first and last residue. A D gene is named only where the DNA matches it firmly. Clone size is given for some rows only: seen once, a few or many times, or a class if the clone is expanded.

D gene | J gene | V gene | clone size | CDR3 protein | CDR3 DNA
- | TRBJ1-6 | TRBV6-1 | once | CASSARLDAGTTLHF | TGTGCCAGCAGCGCCCGGTTGGACGCCGGGACCACCCTCCACTTT
TRBD1 | TRBJ2-7 | TRBV25-1 | - | CASSDFRDRSYEQYF | TGTGCCAGCAGTGATTTCCGGGACAGGAGCTACGAGCAGTACTTC
- | TRBJ2-5 | TRBV4-2 | - | CASSQERGGRETQYF | TGTGCCAGCAGCCAAGAAAGGGGGGGCCGGGAGACCCAGTACTTC
- | TRBJ1-2 | TRBV28 | - | CASSHPGFEGYTF | TGTGCCAGCAGTCACCCAGGGTTTGAGGGCTACACCTTC
TRBD1 | TRBJ1-5 | TRBV20-1 | few | CSVDRDQPQHF | TGCAGTGTGGACAGGGATCAGCCCCAGCATTTT
- | TRBJ1-5 | TRBV6-5 | - | CASSYSGQGNQPQHF | TGTGCCAGCAGTTACTCCGGGCAGGGCAATCAGCCCCAGCATTTT
- | TRBJ2-7 | TRBV10-3 | few | CATTGDTYEQYF | TGTGCCACCACGGGGGACACCTACGAGCAGTACTTC
- | TRBJ2-7 | TRBV5-1 | - | CASSLAPTKDEQYF | TGCGCCAGCAGCTTGGCGCCAACTAAGGACGAGCAGTACTTC
- | TRBJ2-5 | TRBV28 | - | CASHDAGSQETQYF | TGTGCCAGTCACGATGCGGGCAGCCAAGAGACCCAGTACTTC
- | TRBJ1-2 | TRBV2 | - | CASSGQGGLSGYTF | TGTGCCAGCAGCGGCCAAGGGGGGCTGAGTGGCTACACCTTC
- | TRBJ2-7 | TRBV14 | once | CASSQYAGGNSEQYF | TGTGCCAGCAGCCAATATGCTGGGGGTAACAGCGAGCAGTACTTC
- | TRBJ1-2 | TRBV30 | - | CAWRQENYGYTF | TGTGCCTGGAGACAGGAGAACTATGGCTACACCTTC
- | TRBJ1-5 | TRBV28 | - | CASSSPESQHF | TGTGCCAGCAGTTCGCCTGAGTCCCAGCATTTT
- | TRBJ2-1 | TRBV5-1 | - | CASSLEDEQFF | TGCGCCAGCAGCCTCGAGGATGAGCAGTTCTTC
TRBD1 | TRBJ1-5 | TRBV30 | - | CAWGGGGGNQPQHF | TGTGCCTGGGGGGGAGGGGGCGGCAATCAGCCCCAGCATTTT
- | TRBJ2-2 | TRBV6-5 | - | CASSQTNTGELFF | TGTGCCAGCTCACAGACGAACACCGGGGAGCTGTTTTTT
- | TRBJ1-2 | TRBV2 | - | CASSVAGSGTFSNYGYTF | TGTGCCAGCAGTGTTGCAGGATCTGGAACCTTTTCTAACTATGGCTACACCTTC
TRBD1 | TRBJ1-5 | TRBV2 | - | CASSEQGARAQPQHF | TGTGCCAGCAGTGAACAGGGGGCGCGGGCTCAGCCCCAGCATTTT
- | TRBJ1-4 | TRBV2 | once | CASSESRHNEKLFF | TGTGCCAGCAGTGAATCCAGACATAATGAAAAACTGTTTTTT
- | TRBJ1-5 | TRBV6-6 | - | CASSFSQNQPQHF | TGTGCCAGCTCATTCAGTCAAAATCAGCCCCAGCATTTT
- | TRBJ1-1 | TRBV4-2 | - | CASSRLFGTNTEAFF | TGTGCCAGCAGCCGCCTTTTCGGGACGAACACTGAAGCTTTCTTT
- | TRBJ1-5 | TRBV6-6 | - | CASFEVRGTGQPQHF | TGTGCCAGTTTTGAAGTGCGGGGGACTGGACAGCCCCAGCATTTT
- | TRBJ1-5 | TRBV19 | - | CASDRSGRSRAQHF | TGTGCCAGCGACCGCTCGGGCCGGTCTAGGGCCCAGCATTTT
- | TRBJ1-2 | TRBV28 | - | CASSSLWGAYTF | TGTGCCAGCAGTTCCTTATGGGGGGCGTACACCTTC
TRBD1 | TRBJ1-4 | TRBV5-1 | - | CASSSSPGGAGEKLFF | TGCGCCAGCAGCTCAAGCCCAGGGGGCGCGGGTGAAAAACTGTTTTTT
- | TRBJ1-2 | TRBV10-3 | - | CAIGDGAMSKGYTF | TGTGCCATCGGGGACGGTGCCATGTCAAAGGGCTACACCTTC
- | TRBJ2-5 | TRBV30 | - | CAWTHDLIKTQYF | TGTGCCTGGACCCACGATCTGATAAAGACCCAGTACTTC
- | TRBJ2-5 | TRBV29-1 | - | CSVVFPTEGETQYF | TGCAGCGTTGTCTTCCCGACAGAGGGAGAGACCCAGTACTTC
- | TRBJ2-3 | TRBV11-2 | - | CASSLYSVWDF | TGTGCCAGCAGCTTATACTCCGTTTGGGATTTT
TRBD1 | TRBJ2-7 | TRBV11-3 | - | CASSLDPGGYSYEQYF | TGTGCCAGCAGCTTAGATCCAGGGGGTTACTCCTACGAGCAGTACTTC
- | TRBJ1-1 | TRBV2 | - | CASRTVMNTEAFF | TGTGCCAGCAGGACAGTAATGAACACTGAAGCTTTCTTT
TRBD2 | TRBJ2-5 | TRBV28 | - | CASSPPPGVAGGGETQYF | TGTGCCAGCAGTCCACCTCCTGGAGTAGCGGGGGGTGGTGAGACCCAGTACTTC
- | TRBJ2-7 | TRBV9 | - | CASSPGTEYEQYF | TGTGCCAGCAGCCCCGGGACTGAGTACGAGCAGTACTTC
TRBD1 | TRBJ1-2 | TRBV7-2 | - | CASSFGTGSYGYTF | TGTGCCAGCAGCTTTGGGACAGGGAGCTATGGCTACACCTTC
- | TRBJ1-1 | TRBV7-9 | few | CASSLDMNTEAFF | TGTGCCAGCAGCCTAGACATGAACACTGAAGCTTTCTTT
- | TRBJ2-6 | TRBV2 | - | CASSEVHGANVLTF | TGTGCCAGCAGTGAGGTACATGGGGCCAACGTCCTGACTTTC
TRBD1 | TRBJ2-7 | TRBV6-6 | - | CASSGTGNSEQYF | TGTGCCAGCTCCGGGACAGGGAATAGCGAGCAGTACTTC
TRBD1 | TRBJ1-3 | TRBV5-5 | once | CASSRQGADGNTIYF | TGTGCCAGCAGCCGACAGGGGGCGGATGGAAACACCATATATTTT
- | TRBJ2-1 | TRBV28 | - | CASSFSGYNEQFF | TGTGCCAGCAGTTTTTCGGGGTACAATGAGCAGTTCTTC
- | TRBJ1-1 | TRBV10-3 | - | CAISEGDNQNTEAFF | TGTGCCATCAGTGAAGGGGACAACCAGAACACTGAAGCTTTCTTT
TRBD2 | TRBJ2-2 | TRBV5-4 | - | CASSLGGPAGDTGELFF | TGTGCCAGCAGCTTGGGGGGTCCGGCGGGGGACACCGGGGAGCTGTTTTTT
- | TRBJ1-2 | TRBV27 | - | CASKHEQGPGYTF | TGTGCCAGCAAGCACGAGCAGGGGCCTGGCTACACCTTC
- | TRBJ2-2 | TRBV19 | - | CASKGGEELFF | TGTGCCAGTAAGGGAGGCGAGGAGCTGTTTTTT
TRBD2 | TRBJ2-7 | TRBV5-4 | - | CASSQWGGGRYEQYF | TGTGCCAGCAGCCAATGGGGCGGGGGGAGGTACGAGCAGTACTTC
TRBD1 | TRBJ1-6 | TRBV2 | - | CASSRDSTNSPLHF | TGTGCCAGCAGTCGGGACAGCACAAATTCACCCCTCCACTTT
- | TRBJ1-2 | TRBV7-2 | - | CASTMSSGANYGYTF | TGTGCCAGCACCATGTCCTCAGGGGCTAACTATGGCTACACCTTC
- | TRBJ1-1 | TRBV9 | - | CASSVGGAGTEAFF | TGTGCCAGCAGCGTAGGGGGGGCAGGCACTGAAGCTTTCTTT
- | TRBJ1-1 | TRBV5-5 | - | CASSPRGGYTEAFF | TGTGCCAGCAGCCCGAGGGGAGGGTACACTGAAGCTTTCTTT
TRBD1 | TRBJ1-2 | TRBV16 | - | CASSDGLTGGNYGYTF | TGTGCCAGCAGCGACGGATTGACAGGGGGGAACTATGGCTACACCTTC
TRBD2 | TRBJ2-1 | TRBV19 | - | CACRASGSPYNEQFF | TGTGCCTGCCGAGCTAGCGGATCTCCCTACAATGAGCAGTTCTTC
- | TRBJ2-5 | TRBV9 | - | CASSVEGGQTQYF | TGTGCCAGCAGCGTAGAGGGGGGGCAGACCCAGTACTTC
- | TRBJ1-6 | TRBV5-1 | - | CASSLAQPNSPLHF | TGCGCCAGCAGCTTGGCACAGCCGAATTCACCCCTCCACTTT
- | TRBJ1-1 | TRBV7-6 | few | CASSPGTVNTEAFF | TGTGCCAGCAGCCCCGGGACGGTGAACACTGAAGCTTTCTTT